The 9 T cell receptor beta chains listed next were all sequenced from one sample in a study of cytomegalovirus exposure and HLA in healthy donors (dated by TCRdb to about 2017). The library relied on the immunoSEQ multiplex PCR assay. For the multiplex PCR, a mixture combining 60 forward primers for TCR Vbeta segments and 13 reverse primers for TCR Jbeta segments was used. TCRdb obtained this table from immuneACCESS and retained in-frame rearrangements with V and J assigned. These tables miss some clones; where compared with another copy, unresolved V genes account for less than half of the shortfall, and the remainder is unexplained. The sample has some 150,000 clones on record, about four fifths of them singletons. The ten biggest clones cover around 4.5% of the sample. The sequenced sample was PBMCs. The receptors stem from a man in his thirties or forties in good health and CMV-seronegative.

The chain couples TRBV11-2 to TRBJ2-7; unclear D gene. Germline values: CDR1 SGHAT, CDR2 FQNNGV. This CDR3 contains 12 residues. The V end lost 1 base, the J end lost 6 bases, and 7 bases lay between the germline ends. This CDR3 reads CASSLAVGEQYF. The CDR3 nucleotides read TGTGCCAGCAGCTTAGCGGTCGGCGAGCAGTACTTC.

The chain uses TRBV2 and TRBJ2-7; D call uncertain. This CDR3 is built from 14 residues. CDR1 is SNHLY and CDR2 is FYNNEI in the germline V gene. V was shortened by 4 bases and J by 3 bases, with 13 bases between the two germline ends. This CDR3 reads CASSGGIMGYEQYF. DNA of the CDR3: TGTGCCAGCAGTGGAGGCATCATGGGCTACGAGCAGTACTTC.

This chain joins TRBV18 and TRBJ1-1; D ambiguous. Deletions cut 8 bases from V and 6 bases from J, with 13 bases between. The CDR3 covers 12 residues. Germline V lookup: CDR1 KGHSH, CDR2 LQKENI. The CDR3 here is CASHGLGAEAFF. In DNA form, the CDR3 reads TGTGCCAGCCACGGACTCGGGGCTGAAGCTTTCTTT.

CDR3 sequence (DNA): TGTGCCAGCAGCCTCAATGGCGGGGGAGGTGAGACCCAGTACTTC. It translates to CASSLNGGGGETQYF. The rearrangement uses TRBV5-4 and TRBJ2-5; 7 bases map to TRBD2. The germline gives CDR1 SGHNT, CDR2 YYREEE (reference sequence). The CDR3 sequence is 15 residues long. Trimming took 4 bases from V and 5 from J; bases not matched to a gene: 11.

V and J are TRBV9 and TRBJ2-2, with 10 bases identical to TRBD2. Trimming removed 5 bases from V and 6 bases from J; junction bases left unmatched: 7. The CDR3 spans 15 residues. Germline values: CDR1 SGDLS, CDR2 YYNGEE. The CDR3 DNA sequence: TGTGCCAGCAGAGAGCGGGGGGGCAATGCCGGGGAGCTGTTTTTT. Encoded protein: CASRERGGNAGELFF.

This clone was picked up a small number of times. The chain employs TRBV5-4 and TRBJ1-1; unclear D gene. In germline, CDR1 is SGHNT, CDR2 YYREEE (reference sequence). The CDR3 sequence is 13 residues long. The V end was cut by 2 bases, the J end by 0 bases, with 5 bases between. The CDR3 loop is CASSFPMNTEAFF. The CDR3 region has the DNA TGTGCCAGCAGCTTCCCCATGAACACTGAAGCTTTCTTT. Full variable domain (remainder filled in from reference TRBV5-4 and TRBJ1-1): ETGVTQSPTHLIKTRGQQVTLRCSSQSGHNTVSWYQQALGQGPQFIFQYYREEENGRGNFPPRFSGLQFPNYSSELNVNALELDDSALYLCASSFPMNTEAFFGQGTRLTVV.

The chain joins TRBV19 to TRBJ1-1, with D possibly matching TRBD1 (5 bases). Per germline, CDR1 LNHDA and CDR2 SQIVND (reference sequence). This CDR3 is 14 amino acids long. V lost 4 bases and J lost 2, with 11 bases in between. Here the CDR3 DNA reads TGTGCCAGTAGTAGGGGCCAGGGAAACACTGAAGCTTTCTTT. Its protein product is CASSRGQGNTEAFF.

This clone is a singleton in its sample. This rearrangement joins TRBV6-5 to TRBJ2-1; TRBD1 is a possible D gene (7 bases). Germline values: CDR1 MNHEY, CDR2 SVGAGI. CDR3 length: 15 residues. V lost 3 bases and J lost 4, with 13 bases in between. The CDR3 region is CASSYMQGGYNEQFF. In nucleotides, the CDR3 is TGTGCCAGCAGTTATATGCAGGGGGGTTACAATGAGCAGTTCTTC.

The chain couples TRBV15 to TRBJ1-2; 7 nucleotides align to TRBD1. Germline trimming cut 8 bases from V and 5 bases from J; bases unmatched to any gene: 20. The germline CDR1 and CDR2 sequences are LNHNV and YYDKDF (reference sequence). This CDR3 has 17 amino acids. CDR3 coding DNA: TGTGCCACCGGCGGTCGGGTGGAGGGGGCTAAAGGTTATGGCTACACCTTC. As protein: CATGGRVEGAKGYGYTF.